These T cell receptor beta chains were read from a single sample in a study of beta chain features in type 1 diabetes. Repertoires were generated with immunoSEQ multiplex PCR, while TCRdb's copy carries only in-frame clones and drops some. This sample has 600,000 or so clones, with 9.5% to 15% found just once. Sequencing was performed on naive CD4+ T cells from blood. These TCRs come from a man younger than 45 with type 1 diabetes. Each CDR3 is given with its conserved first and last residue. D genes are given only for firm matches. Clone size appears in some rows only: once, few, many, or a class for an expanded clone.

J | D | V | size | DNA | CDR3
TRBJ1-2 | - | TRBV7-9 | - | TGTGCCAGCAGCTTACAGGGAGGCCTATTAGCTAACTATGGCTACACCTTC | CASSLQGGLLANYGYTF
TRBJ2-7 | - | TRBV4-3 | few | TGCGCCAGCAGCCAAGATGCGGCAGGGTTTTACGAGCAGTACTTC | CASSQDAAGFYEQYF
TRBJ1-1 | - | TRBV6-5 | - | TGTGCCAGCAGTTACAGGGGAGTTGAAGCTTTCTTT | CASSYRGVEAFF
TRBJ2-1 | TRBD2 | TRBV27 | few | TGTGCCAGCGCCCGACTAGCGGGGGGGCGGGATGAGCAGTTCTTC | CASARLAGGRDEQFF
TRBJ2-3 | TRBD2 | TRBV4-3 | - | TGCGCCAGCAGCCGGGACTACCGCACCTACACAGATACGCAGTATTTT | CASSRDYRTYTDTQYF
TRBJ1-6 | - | TRBV19 | few | TGTGCCAGTAGTATAGTACCTCTCTTT | CASSIVPLF
TRBJ2-5 | TRBD2 | TRBV6-1 | - | TGTGCCAGCAGTCGACTAGCGGGGCTTGGAGAGACCCAGTACTTC | CASSRLAGLGETQYF
TRBJ2-3 | TRBD2 | TRBV19 | few | TGTGCCAGTAGTATCCCCTCTAGCGGGGGGGGGACAGATACGCAGTATTTT | CASSIPSSGGGTDTQYF
TRBJ2-1 | - | TRBV28 | - | TGTGCCAGCACTCGCTTGGGGGCCTACAATGAGCAGTTCTTC | CASTRLGAYNEQFF
TRBJ2-3 | TRBD2 | TRBV29-1 | few | TGCAGCGTTGGATCCCTAGCGGGGCGCACAGATACGCAGTATTTT | CSVGSLAGRTDTQYF
TRBJ1-4 | TRBD1 | TRBV2 | - | TGTGCCAGCAACCTAGGACAGGGGAACGGTGAAAAACTGTTTTTT | CASNLGQGNGEKLFF
TRBJ1-1 | - | TRBV6-1 | - | TGTGCCAGCACGAGACAGCCGAACACTGAAGCTTTCTTT | CASTRQPNTEAFF
TRBJ2-7 | - | TRBV4-3 | - | TGCGCCAGCAGCCAAGATGAGGGCCTCTCCTACGAGCAGTACTTC | CASSQDEGLSYEQYF
TRBJ2-3 | TRBD2 | TRBV9 | few | TGTGCCAGCGGGGGAGTAGCGGGGGCCCCAGATACGCAGTATTTT | CASGGVAGAPDTQYF
TRBJ2-3 | TRBD2 | TRBV6-1 | few | TGTGCCACTCCAGCGGGGGGCCTTAGCACAGATACGCAGTATTTT | CATPAGGLSTDTQYF
TRBJ2-7 | - | TRBV6-6 | few | TGTGCCAGCAGTTCTAGGGTTGAGCAGTACTTC | CASSSRVEQYF
TRBJ2-3 | - | TRBV5-4 | - | TGTGCCAGCAGCTCCCCAGCAGGCTGGACAGATACGCAGTATTTT | CASSSPAGWTDTQYF
TRBJ1-2 | - | TRBV28 | few | TGTGCCAGCAAGGACAACTATGGCTACACCTTC | CASKDNYGYTF
TRBJ2-1 | TRBD2 | TRBV29-1 | - | TGCAGCGTTGCTGGGGGACCGGGGGGATCTTCCTCCTACAATGAGCAGTTCTTC | CSVAGGPGGSSSYNEQFF
TRBJ2-5 | - | TRBV11-3 | few | TGTGCCAGCAGCCCCGATTACGGGTGGCGGCAAGAGACCCAGTACTTC | CASSPDYGWRQETQYF
TRBJ2-3 | - | TRBV25-1 | few | TGTGCCAGCAGTGACCTCTACAGGGATGGAGGCGCAGATACGCAGTATTTT | CASSDLYRDGGADTQYF
TRBJ2-7 | TRBD1 | TRBV6-5 | few | TGTGCCAGCAGTAAGACAGGGGGCGTCTCATACGAGCAGTACTTC | CASSKTGGVSYEQYF
TRBJ2-5 | - | TRBV28 | - | TGTGCCAGCAGTCCCACCCCCGGCAGGGGCGCAGAGACCCAGTACTTC | CASSPTPGRGAETQYF
TRBJ2-5 | - | TRBV6-5 | few | TGTGCCAGCAGCCCTGAGGTTGCAAAGACCCAGTACTTC | CASSPEVAKTQYF
TRBJ1-6 | - | TRBV2 | - | TGTGCCAGCAGTGTTTTACAGGATAATTCACCCCTCCACTTT | CASSVLQDNSPLHF
TRBJ1-4 | - | TRBV28 | - | TGTGCCAGCAGTTCCCCCGGGGACGAAAAACTGTTTTTT | CASSSPGDEKLFF
TRBJ1-2 | TRBD1 | TRBV28 | few | TGTGCCAGCAGCGGACAGGCGTATGGCTACACCTTC | CASSGQAYGYTF
TRBJ2-5 | - | TRBV9 | few | TGTGCCAGCAGCACAAACGAGGAGGGTAGCGAGACCCAGTACTTC | CASSTNEEGSETQYF
TRBJ2-7 | TRBD1 | TRBV29-1 | - | TGCAGCGTTCGAAGGACAGGGTACGAGCAGTACTTC | CSVRRTGYEQYF
TRBJ1-2 | - | TRBV5-6 | few | TGTGCCAGCAGCCTAGACACGTACGATTACACCTTC | CASSLDTYDYTF
TRBJ2-3 | - | TRBV27 | few | TGTGCCAGCAGTTCCGACCCCCGACATAATACGCAGTATTTT | CASSSDPRHNTQYF
TRBJ1-5 | - | TRBV5-1 | - | TGCGCCAGCAGCTTGGAGGGGAGCAATCAGCCCCAGCATTTT | CASSLEGSNQPQHF
TRBJ2-1 | TRBD2 | TRBV28 | - | TGTGCCAGCAGCCCGCCAGGGAGGGGTGGGAATGAGCAGTTCTTC | CASSPPGRGGNEQFF
TRBJ2-4 | - | TRBV7-6 | - | TGTGCCAGCAGCTTAGGCGGGGCGGAGCTGGACAAAAACATTCAGTACTTC | CASSLGGAELDKNIQYF
TRBJ2-1 | TRBD2 | TRBV7-8 | - | TGTGCCAGCAGCTTAACAGCGGGGGGTTACTACAATGAGCAGTTCTTC | CASSLTAGGYYNEQFF
TRBJ2-7 | - | TRBV29-1 | - | TGCAGCGTCACCCGGGACAAGAGCTCCTACGAGCAGTACTTC | CSVTRDKSSYEQYF
TRBJ2-1 | TRBD2 | TRBV29-1 | - | TGCAGCGGACTACTAGCGGTCTCCAAATTTGAGCAGTTCTTC | CSGLLAVSKFEQFF
TRBJ2-7 | - | TRBV5-1 | few | TGCGCCAGCAGCTTAGAGGGGAGATACTACGAGCAGTACTTC | CASSLEGRYYEQYF
TRBJ2-7 | - | TRBV7-2 | few | TGTGCCAGCAGCTTCGCCTGGGCGGGGACCTACGAGCAGTACTTC | CASSFAWAGTYEQYF
TRBJ2-7 | - | TRBV4-2 | - | TGTGCCAGCAGCCCAAACAGGTACAAGCAGTACTTC | CASSPNRYKQYF
TRBJ2-3 | TRBD1 | TRBV4-3 | - | TGCGCCAGCAGCCAAGAGCTTCGGAACAGGGGACCAGATACGCAGTATTTT | CASSQELRNRGPDTQYF